This is a list of T cell receptor beta chains from one sample in a study of OX40 agonist ivuxolimab in advanced cancers. Clones were read by immunoSEQ multiplex PCR, and TCRdb kept only the in-frame ones, dropping some. Here the sample spans 70,000 to 85,000 clones, around 94% being singletons. Sequencing used CD4+ or CD8+ T cells sorted from blood, obtained in a trial of the OX40 agonist ivuxolimab. These receptors all come from an adult with an advanced solid tumor such as melanoma, head and neck, liver or kidney cancer. The CDR3 runs from the conserved cysteine through the conserved F or W. D genes are given only for firm matches. Some rows mark clone size as missing; the rest say once, few, many or name a class of expanded clone.

j_call: TRBJ2-1; d_call: TRBD1; clone_size: .; v_call: TRBV5-1; cdr3_aa: CASSVDRGTHEQFF; cdr3_nt: TGCGCCAGCAGCGTGGACAGGGGGACACATGAGCAGTTCTTC
j_call: TRBJ2-1; d_call: .; clone_size: .; v_call: TRBV7-9; cdr3_aa: CASSPPRGSPPHNEQFF; cdr3_nt: TGTGCCAGCAGCCCACCTCGGGGCAGCCCCCCACACAATGAGCAGTTCTTC
j_call: TRBJ2-7; d_call: .; clone_size: .; v_call: TRBV9; cdr3_aa: CASSAGDSRSYEQYF; cdr3_nt: TGTGCCAGCAGCGCCGGGGACTCCCGCTCCTACGAGCAGTACTTC
j_call: TRBJ2-1; d_call: .; clone_size: .; v_call: TRBV19; cdr3_aa: CASSPSFGGRGNEQFF; cdr3_nt: TGTGCCAGTAGTCCCTCCTTCGGGGGACGGGGCAATGAGCAGTTCTTC
j_call: TRBJ1-3; d_call: TRBD1; clone_size: .; v_call: TRBV19; cdr3_aa: CASSWDRGDGNTIYF; cdr3_nt: TGTGCCAGTAGCTGGGACAGGGGAGATGGAAACACCATATATTTT
j_call: TRBJ2-7; d_call: TRBD2; clone_size: once; v_call: TRBV4-3; cdr3_aa: CASSPGTSNPYEQYF; cdr3_nt: TGCGCCAGCAGCCCCGGGACTAGTAATCCTTACGAGCAGTACTTC
j_call: TRBJ1-1; d_call: .; clone_size: few; v_call: TRBV19; cdr3_aa: CASSVGQFVNTEAFF; cdr3_nt: TGTGCCAGTAGTGTAGGACAGTTCGTGAACACTGAAGCTTTCTTT
j_call: TRBJ1-1; d_call: .; clone_size: .; v_call: TRBV9; cdr3_aa: CASAEGGHRTEAFF; cdr3_nt: TGTGCCAGCGCCGAAGGGGGGCATCGGACTGAAGCTTTCTTT
j_call: TRBJ2-7; d_call: .; clone_size: .; v_call: TRBV10-3; cdr3_aa: CAISESGGNYEQYF; cdr3_nt: TGTGCCATCAGTGAGTCTGGGGGGAACTACGAGCAGTACTTC
j_call: TRBJ2-1; d_call: .; clone_size: .; v_call: TRBV21-1; cdr3_aa: CASSKREGNTDNEQFF; cdr3_nt: TGTGCCAGCAGCAAAAGGGAGGGGAATACCGACAATGAGCAGTTCTTC
j_call: TRBJ2-7; d_call: TRBD2; clone_size: .; v_call: TRBV10-3; cdr3_aa: CAISESSGTYYEQYF; cdr3_nt: TGTGCCATCAGTGAGTCTAGCGGGACCTACTACGAGCAGTACTTC
j_call: TRBJ1-1; d_call: .; clone_size: .; v_call: TRBV12-2; cdr3_aa: CASRLGSGWGNTEAFF; cdr3_nt: TGTGCAAGTCGCTTAGGAAGCGGGTGGGGGAACACTGAAGCTTTCTTT
j_call: TRBJ1-3; d_call: TRBD1; clone_size: .; v_call: TRBV27; cdr3_aa: CASRPGQYYGNTIYF; cdr3_nt: TGTGCCAGCAGGCCGGGACAGTACTATGGAAACACCATATATTTT
j_call: TRBJ2-7; d_call: .; clone_size: .; v_call: TRBV7-2; cdr3_aa: CASSLWDSPGAEQYF; cdr3_nt: TGTGCCAGCAGCTTATGGGATTCCCCTGGCGCCGAGCAGTACTTC
j_call: TRBJ1-1; d_call: TRBD1; clone_size: once; v_call: TRBV6-1; cdr3_aa: CASSEVTTGGLIADTEAFF; cdr3_nt: TGTGCCAGCAGTGAAGTAACGACAGGGGGCTTGATCGCCGACACTGAAGCTTTCTTT
j_call: TRBJ2-3; d_call: .; clone_size: .; v_call: TRBV10-3; cdr3_aa: CAISESGLEPPTDTQYF; cdr3_nt: TGTGCCATCAGTGAGTCAGGGCTTGAGCCCCCCACAGATACGCAGTATTTT
j_call: TRBJ2-2; d_call: TRBD2; clone_size: once; v_call: TRBV30; cdr3_aa: CASIWGGLLAGELFF; cdr3_nt: TGTGCTAGCATATGGGGAGGGCTCTTGGCCGGGGAGCTGTTTTTT
j_call: TRBJ1-2; d_call: .; clone_size: once; v_call: TRBV19; cdr3_aa: CASSILVRGGYTF; cdr3_nt: TGTGCCAGTAGTATCCTTGTCCGTGGGGGCTACACCTTC
j_call: TRBJ1-3; d_call: .; clone_size: .; v_call: TRBV28; cdr3_aa: CASSRYDSISGNTIYF; cdr3_nt: TGTGCCAGCAGTCGTTACGACAGCATCTCTGGAAACACCATATATTTT
j_call: TRBJ2-7; d_call: TRBD2; clone_size: .; v_call: TRBV13; cdr3_aa: CASSSGLAEYSLLREQYF; cdr3_nt: TGTGCCAGCAGCTCGGGACTAGCGGAATATTCTTTGCTGCGGGAGCAGTACTTC
j_call: TRBJ2-1; d_call: TRBD2; clone_size: .; v_call: TRBV9; cdr3_aa: CASSALAGGADEQFF; cdr3_nt: TGTGCCAGCAGCGCCCTAGCGGGGGGGGCCGATGAGCAGTTCTTC
j_call: TRBJ1-2; d_call: TRBD1; clone_size: .; v_call: TRBV28; cdr3_aa: CASSFMGQGDLDGYTF; cdr3_nt: TGTGCCAGCAGTTTTATGGGACAGGGTGATTTAGATGGCTACACCTTC
j_call: TRBJ1-5; d_call: .; clone_size: .; v_call: TRBV12-5; cdr3_aa: CASGFGQPQHF; cdr3_nt: TGTGCTAGTGGTTTCGGGCAGCCCCAGCATTTT
j_call: TRBJ2-7; d_call: .; clone_size: .; v_call: TRBV6-5; cdr3_aa: CASSGQLSYEQYF; cdr3_nt: TGTGCCAGCAGCGGACAGCTCTCCTACGAGCAGTACTTC
j_call: TRBJ1-4; d_call: TRBD1; clone_size: .; v_call: TRBV7-9; cdr3_aa: CASSLETGGGEKLFF; cdr3_nt: TGTGCCAGCAGCTTGGAGACAGGGGGCGGTGAAAAACTGTTTTTT
j_call: TRBJ1-1; d_call: .; clone_size: once; v_call: TRBV7-6; cdr3_aa: CASSLWVGGNTEAFF; cdr3_nt: TGTGCCAGCAGCTTATGGGTAGGGGGGAACACTGAAGCTTTCTTT
j_call: TRBJ2-7; d_call: TRBD2; clone_size: .; v_call: TRBV28; cdr3_aa: CASRPRGGGQYF; cdr3_nt: TGTGCCAGCAGGCCCCGGGGGGGTGGGCAGTACTTC
j_call: TRBJ2-7; d_call: TRBD1; clone_size: once; v_call: TRBV4-2; cdr3_aa: CASSLTDRTYEQYF; cdr3_nt: TGTGCCAGCAGCCTAACGGACAGGACCTACGAGCAGTACTTC
j_call: TRBJ2-7; d_call: .; clone_size: .; v_call: TRBV6-6; cdr3_aa: CASSYSRGAEEQYF; cdr3_nt: TGTGCCAGCAGTTACTCTCGGGGGGCAGAGGAGCAGTACTTC
j_call: TRBJ1-3; d_call: .; clone_size: .; v_call: TRBV9; cdr3_aa: CASSSGGNTIYF; cdr3_nt: TGTGCCAGCAGCTCCGGTGGAAACACCATATATTTT
j_call: TRBJ2-7; d_call: .; clone_size: once; v_call: TRBV4-2; cdr3_aa: CASSFYSSYEQYF; cdr3_nt: TGTGCCAGCAGCTTTTACAGCTCCTACGAGCAGTACTTC
j_call: TRBJ2-7; d_call: .; clone_size: .; v_call: TRBV5-1; cdr3_aa: CASSMGGTGGYEQYF; cdr3_nt: TGCGCCAGCAGCATGGGGGGGACAGGAGGTTACGAGCAGTACTTC
j_call: TRBJ2-1; d_call: TRBD2; clone_size: .; v_call: TRBV13; cdr3_aa: CASTLRASGRPHNEQFF; cdr3_nt: TGTGCCAGCACCCTCCGGGCTAGCGGGAGGCCACACAATGAGCAGTTCTTC
j_call: TRBJ2-7; d_call: .; clone_size: .; v_call: TRBV28; cdr3_aa: CASSPLLYEQYF; cdr3_nt: TGTGCCAGCAGCCCCCTACTCTACGAGCAGTACTTC
j_call: TRBJ2-5; d_call: TRBD2; clone_size: .; v_call: TRBV27; cdr3_aa: CASRSSGRRVETQYF; cdr3_nt: TGTGCCAGCAGATCGAGCGGGAGAAGGGTAGAGACCCAGTACTTC
j_call: TRBJ2-3; d_call: TRBD2; clone_size: .; v_call: TRBV19; cdr3_aa: CASKLTSGYTDTQYF; cdr3_nt: TGTGCCAGTAAATTGACTAGCGGGTACACAGATACGCAGTATTTT
j_call: TRBJ1-2; d_call: .; clone_size: once; v_call: TRBV7-8; cdr3_aa: CASSQINYDYGYTF; cdr3_nt: TGTGCCAGCAGCCAAATCAATTACGACTATGGCTACACCTTC
j_call: TRBJ1-1; d_call: .; clone_size: .; v_call: TRBV2; cdr3_aa: CASSEAQEAFF; cdr3_nt: TGTGCCAGCAGTGAGGCACAAGAAGCTTTCTTT
j_call: TRBJ2-7; d_call: .; clone_size: .; v_call: TRBV9; cdr3_aa: CASSVATGPSYEQYF; cdr3_nt: TGTGCCAGCAGCGTAGCAACAGGGCCCTCCTACGAGCAGTACTTC
j_call: TRBJ2-1; d_call: TRBD2; clone_size: .; v_call: TRBV15; cdr3_aa: CATANSGRAPVGSYNEQFF; cdr3_nt: TGTGCCACGGCCAACAGCGGGAGGGCGCCCGTTGGCTCCTACAATGAGCAGTTCTTC
j_call: TRBJ2-7; d_call: TRBD2; clone_size: .; v_call: TRBV15; cdr3_aa: CATSRDTGGGEEQYF; cdr3_nt: TGTGCCACCAGCAGAGATACGGGAGGTGGCGAAGAGCAGTACTTC
j_call: TRBJ2-1; d_call: .; clone_size: .; v_call: TRBV11-2; cdr3_aa: CASSLEFSYNEQFF; cdr3_nt: TGTGCCAGCAGCTTAGAGTTCTCCTACAATGAGCAGTTCTTC
j_call: TRBJ2-7; d_call: .; clone_size: .; v_call: TRBV15; cdr3_aa: CATSGRRGAFSYEQYF; cdr3_nt: TGTGCCACCAGCGGACGCCGGGGGGCTTTCTCCTACGAGCAGTACTTC
j_call: TRBJ2-1; d_call: .; clone_size: .; v_call: TRBV7-6; cdr3_aa: CASSPSLENEQFF; cdr3_nt: TGTGCCAGCAGCCCCTCTTTGGAGAATGAGCAGTTCTTC
j_call: TRBJ2-7; d_call: .; clone_size: .; v_call: TRBV9; cdr3_aa: CASSVEGGISYEQYF; cdr3_nt: TGTGCCAGCAGCGTAGAGGGGGGGATCTCCTACGAGCAGTACTTC
j_call: TRBJ2-5; d_call: .; clone_size: .; v_call: TRBV7-2; cdr3_aa: CASSLFRGEETQYF; cdr3_nt: TGTGCCAGCAGCTTATTTCGGGGTGAAGAGACCCAGTACTTC
j_call: TRBJ2-1; d_call: .; clone_size: .; v_call: TRBV7-6; cdr3_aa: CASSLGQGGNEQFF; cdr3_nt: TGTGCCAGCAGCTTAGGACAGGGAGGGAATGAGCAGTTCTTC